These 12 T cell receptor beta chains share one sample of origin, sequenced in a study of response to subunit inactivated influenza vaccine. TCRdb ran MiXCR on the RT-PCR reads and lists one entry per CDR3 protein. The table has roughly 780,000 distinct CDR3 sequences, 18% seen once. The sample was PBMCs from blood, taken less than 6 days after vaccination. These receptors all come from a man aged 45-60 years who received an inactivated influenza vaccine.

The chain links TRBV20-1 to TRBJ2-1, with 9 bases fitting TRBD2. After removal of 6 bases from V and 2 bases from J, the junction contained 5 bases not matched to a gene. The CDR3 is 14 amino acids. Germline assignment: CDR1 DFQATT and CDR2 SNEGSKA (reference sequence). CDR3 residues: CSAGIAGAYNEQFF. The CDR3 DNA follows: TGCAGTGCGGGGATAGCGGGAGCCTACAATGAGCAGTTCTTC.

This clonotype turned up a few times. The chain couples TRBV7-2 to TRBJ2-1, with 9 bases that match TRBD1. CDR1 is SGHTA and CDR2 is FQGNSA in the germline V gene. This CDR3 contains 15 residues. The ends lost 5 bases at V and 2 bases at J; junction bases unmatched: 4. The CDR3 DNA reads TGTGCCAGCAGCCCACAGGGGGCTACCTACAATGAGCAGTTCTTC. This codes for CASSPQGATYNEQFF.

This clonotype was seen only a few times. This rearrangement joins TRBV6-2 or TRBV6-3 to TRBJ2-7; D might be TRBD1 (5 bases). CDR1 and CDR2 from the germline V gene are MNHEY and SVGEGT. With 4 bases removed from V and 9 bases from J, the gap between germline ends came to 13 bases. The CDR3 consists of 12 residues. The CDR3 loop is CASSFRVGGQYF. The CDR3 nucleotides are TGTGCCAGCAGTTTCAGGGTAGGTGGGCAGTACTTC.

This clonotype was found a few times. This rearrangement joins TRBV7-2 to TRBJ2-7; a possible D gene is TRBD1 (6 bases). The V gene lost 1 base and the J gene lost 4 bases, with 14 bases spanning the gap. The CDR3 runs to 15 residues. Germline CDR1 reads SGHTA; CDR2 reads FQGNSA. The CDR3 region has the DNA TGTGCCAGCAGCTTAGATCAGGGGTGGAGGTACGAGCAGTACTTC. The encoded protein is CASSLDQGWRYEQYF.

This clonotype was counted only a few times. The rearrangement uses TRBV20-1 and TRBJ2-5; 11 positions match TRBD2. The CDR3 runs 15 residues. Germline CDR1 reads DFQATT; CDR2 reads SNEGSKA (reference sequence). Trimming cost V 1 base and J 3 bases; bases outside gene matches: 4. In DNA form, the CDR3 reads TGCAGTGCTAGAGTAGCGGGGGGGCCGGAAGAGACCCAGTACTTC. Encoded protein: CSARVAGGPEETQYF.

The V call is TRBV28, the J call TRBJ2-3; 9 nucleotides align to TRBD2. Germline CDR1 is MDHEN and CDR2 is SYDVKM. V dropped 2 bases and J dropped 1; count of bases not matched to a gene: 10. The CDR3 loop spans 18 amino acids. CDR3 coding DNA: TGTGCCAGCAGTTTAATCCGCGGGGGGGCCTTTGGCACAGATACGCAGTATTTT. It encodes CASSLIRGGAFGTDTQYF.

In regard to this clonotype: Given a much more abundant clone one base away, this may be a read error. This likely comes from a read error, as the CDR3 has no conserved phenylalanine or tryptophan at its end. V usage is TRBV29-1 and J usage is TRBJ2-3; D tentatively reads TRBD1 or TRBD2 (9 bases each). The germline gives CDR1 SQVTM, CDR2 ANQGSEA. The CDR3 has 19 amino acids. The ends were cut back, 2 bases at V and 4 bases at J, with 28 bases in the middle. CDR3 bases: TGCAGCGTTGAATTGCGACAGGGGGAGAGCGGGAGGATATCAGATACGCAGTATCTT. Translating gives CSVELRQGESGRISDTQYL.

J is TRBJ1-1 and V is TRBV6-2 or TRBV6-3, with a weak D call TRBD1 (5 bases). The CDR3 consists of 14 residues. With 5 bases removed from V and 1 base from J, the gap between germline ends came to 11 bases. Germline lookup yields CDR1 MNHEY and CDR2 SVGEGT. Here the CDR3 DNA reads TGTGCCAGCAGTCCGGAGACAGAGAACACTGAAGCTTTCTTT. Encoded protein: CASSPETENTEAFF.

This clonotype was counted a few times. J is TRBJ2-2 and V is TRBV7-2; D remains unclear. CDR1 SGHTA and CDR2 FQGNSA come from the germline V gene. The CDR3 runs to 14 residues. The V end was cut by 5 bases, the J end by 3 bases, with 10 bases between. This CDR3 reads CASSAKGHTGELFF. The CDR3 nucleotides read TGTGCCAGCAGCGCTAAGGGCCACACCGGGGAGCTGTTTTTT.

V is TRBV12-3 or TRBV12-4 and J is TRBJ1-6; weak D call: TRBD1 (5 bases). Between the trimmed V and J ends, which lost 5 bases and 0 bases, there was a span of 11 bases. The CDR3 contains 16 residues. The CDR3 protein is CASSLGQSSYNSPLHF. CDR3 bases: TGTGCCAGCAGTCTCGGACAAAGCTCCTATAATTCACCCCTCCACTTT.

This clonotype has a handful of counts. This sequence joins TRBV6-2 or TRBV6-3 and TRBJ2-1, with 7 nucleotides matching TRBD2. Germline CDR1 reads MNHEY; CDR2 reads SVGEGT. The CDR3 runs 14 residues. V lost 4 bases, J lost 6 bases, and 6 bases stayed unmatched. CDR3 bases: TGTGCCAGCAGTTCGCGGGGGTCAACCAATGAGCAGTTCTTC. This codes for CASSSRGSTNEQFF.

This clonotype was seen a handful of times. This sequence joins TRBV12-3 or TRBV12-4 and TRBJ2-3; possibly TRBD2 for D (5 bases). Trimming took off 6 bases at V and 4 bases at J, with 20 bases between the two ends. The length of the CDR3 is 16 residues. The CDR3 spells CASSAPGLMWADTQYF. CDR3 nucleotides: TGTGCCAGCAGCGCCCCCGGACTTATGTGGGCAGATACGCAGTATTTT.